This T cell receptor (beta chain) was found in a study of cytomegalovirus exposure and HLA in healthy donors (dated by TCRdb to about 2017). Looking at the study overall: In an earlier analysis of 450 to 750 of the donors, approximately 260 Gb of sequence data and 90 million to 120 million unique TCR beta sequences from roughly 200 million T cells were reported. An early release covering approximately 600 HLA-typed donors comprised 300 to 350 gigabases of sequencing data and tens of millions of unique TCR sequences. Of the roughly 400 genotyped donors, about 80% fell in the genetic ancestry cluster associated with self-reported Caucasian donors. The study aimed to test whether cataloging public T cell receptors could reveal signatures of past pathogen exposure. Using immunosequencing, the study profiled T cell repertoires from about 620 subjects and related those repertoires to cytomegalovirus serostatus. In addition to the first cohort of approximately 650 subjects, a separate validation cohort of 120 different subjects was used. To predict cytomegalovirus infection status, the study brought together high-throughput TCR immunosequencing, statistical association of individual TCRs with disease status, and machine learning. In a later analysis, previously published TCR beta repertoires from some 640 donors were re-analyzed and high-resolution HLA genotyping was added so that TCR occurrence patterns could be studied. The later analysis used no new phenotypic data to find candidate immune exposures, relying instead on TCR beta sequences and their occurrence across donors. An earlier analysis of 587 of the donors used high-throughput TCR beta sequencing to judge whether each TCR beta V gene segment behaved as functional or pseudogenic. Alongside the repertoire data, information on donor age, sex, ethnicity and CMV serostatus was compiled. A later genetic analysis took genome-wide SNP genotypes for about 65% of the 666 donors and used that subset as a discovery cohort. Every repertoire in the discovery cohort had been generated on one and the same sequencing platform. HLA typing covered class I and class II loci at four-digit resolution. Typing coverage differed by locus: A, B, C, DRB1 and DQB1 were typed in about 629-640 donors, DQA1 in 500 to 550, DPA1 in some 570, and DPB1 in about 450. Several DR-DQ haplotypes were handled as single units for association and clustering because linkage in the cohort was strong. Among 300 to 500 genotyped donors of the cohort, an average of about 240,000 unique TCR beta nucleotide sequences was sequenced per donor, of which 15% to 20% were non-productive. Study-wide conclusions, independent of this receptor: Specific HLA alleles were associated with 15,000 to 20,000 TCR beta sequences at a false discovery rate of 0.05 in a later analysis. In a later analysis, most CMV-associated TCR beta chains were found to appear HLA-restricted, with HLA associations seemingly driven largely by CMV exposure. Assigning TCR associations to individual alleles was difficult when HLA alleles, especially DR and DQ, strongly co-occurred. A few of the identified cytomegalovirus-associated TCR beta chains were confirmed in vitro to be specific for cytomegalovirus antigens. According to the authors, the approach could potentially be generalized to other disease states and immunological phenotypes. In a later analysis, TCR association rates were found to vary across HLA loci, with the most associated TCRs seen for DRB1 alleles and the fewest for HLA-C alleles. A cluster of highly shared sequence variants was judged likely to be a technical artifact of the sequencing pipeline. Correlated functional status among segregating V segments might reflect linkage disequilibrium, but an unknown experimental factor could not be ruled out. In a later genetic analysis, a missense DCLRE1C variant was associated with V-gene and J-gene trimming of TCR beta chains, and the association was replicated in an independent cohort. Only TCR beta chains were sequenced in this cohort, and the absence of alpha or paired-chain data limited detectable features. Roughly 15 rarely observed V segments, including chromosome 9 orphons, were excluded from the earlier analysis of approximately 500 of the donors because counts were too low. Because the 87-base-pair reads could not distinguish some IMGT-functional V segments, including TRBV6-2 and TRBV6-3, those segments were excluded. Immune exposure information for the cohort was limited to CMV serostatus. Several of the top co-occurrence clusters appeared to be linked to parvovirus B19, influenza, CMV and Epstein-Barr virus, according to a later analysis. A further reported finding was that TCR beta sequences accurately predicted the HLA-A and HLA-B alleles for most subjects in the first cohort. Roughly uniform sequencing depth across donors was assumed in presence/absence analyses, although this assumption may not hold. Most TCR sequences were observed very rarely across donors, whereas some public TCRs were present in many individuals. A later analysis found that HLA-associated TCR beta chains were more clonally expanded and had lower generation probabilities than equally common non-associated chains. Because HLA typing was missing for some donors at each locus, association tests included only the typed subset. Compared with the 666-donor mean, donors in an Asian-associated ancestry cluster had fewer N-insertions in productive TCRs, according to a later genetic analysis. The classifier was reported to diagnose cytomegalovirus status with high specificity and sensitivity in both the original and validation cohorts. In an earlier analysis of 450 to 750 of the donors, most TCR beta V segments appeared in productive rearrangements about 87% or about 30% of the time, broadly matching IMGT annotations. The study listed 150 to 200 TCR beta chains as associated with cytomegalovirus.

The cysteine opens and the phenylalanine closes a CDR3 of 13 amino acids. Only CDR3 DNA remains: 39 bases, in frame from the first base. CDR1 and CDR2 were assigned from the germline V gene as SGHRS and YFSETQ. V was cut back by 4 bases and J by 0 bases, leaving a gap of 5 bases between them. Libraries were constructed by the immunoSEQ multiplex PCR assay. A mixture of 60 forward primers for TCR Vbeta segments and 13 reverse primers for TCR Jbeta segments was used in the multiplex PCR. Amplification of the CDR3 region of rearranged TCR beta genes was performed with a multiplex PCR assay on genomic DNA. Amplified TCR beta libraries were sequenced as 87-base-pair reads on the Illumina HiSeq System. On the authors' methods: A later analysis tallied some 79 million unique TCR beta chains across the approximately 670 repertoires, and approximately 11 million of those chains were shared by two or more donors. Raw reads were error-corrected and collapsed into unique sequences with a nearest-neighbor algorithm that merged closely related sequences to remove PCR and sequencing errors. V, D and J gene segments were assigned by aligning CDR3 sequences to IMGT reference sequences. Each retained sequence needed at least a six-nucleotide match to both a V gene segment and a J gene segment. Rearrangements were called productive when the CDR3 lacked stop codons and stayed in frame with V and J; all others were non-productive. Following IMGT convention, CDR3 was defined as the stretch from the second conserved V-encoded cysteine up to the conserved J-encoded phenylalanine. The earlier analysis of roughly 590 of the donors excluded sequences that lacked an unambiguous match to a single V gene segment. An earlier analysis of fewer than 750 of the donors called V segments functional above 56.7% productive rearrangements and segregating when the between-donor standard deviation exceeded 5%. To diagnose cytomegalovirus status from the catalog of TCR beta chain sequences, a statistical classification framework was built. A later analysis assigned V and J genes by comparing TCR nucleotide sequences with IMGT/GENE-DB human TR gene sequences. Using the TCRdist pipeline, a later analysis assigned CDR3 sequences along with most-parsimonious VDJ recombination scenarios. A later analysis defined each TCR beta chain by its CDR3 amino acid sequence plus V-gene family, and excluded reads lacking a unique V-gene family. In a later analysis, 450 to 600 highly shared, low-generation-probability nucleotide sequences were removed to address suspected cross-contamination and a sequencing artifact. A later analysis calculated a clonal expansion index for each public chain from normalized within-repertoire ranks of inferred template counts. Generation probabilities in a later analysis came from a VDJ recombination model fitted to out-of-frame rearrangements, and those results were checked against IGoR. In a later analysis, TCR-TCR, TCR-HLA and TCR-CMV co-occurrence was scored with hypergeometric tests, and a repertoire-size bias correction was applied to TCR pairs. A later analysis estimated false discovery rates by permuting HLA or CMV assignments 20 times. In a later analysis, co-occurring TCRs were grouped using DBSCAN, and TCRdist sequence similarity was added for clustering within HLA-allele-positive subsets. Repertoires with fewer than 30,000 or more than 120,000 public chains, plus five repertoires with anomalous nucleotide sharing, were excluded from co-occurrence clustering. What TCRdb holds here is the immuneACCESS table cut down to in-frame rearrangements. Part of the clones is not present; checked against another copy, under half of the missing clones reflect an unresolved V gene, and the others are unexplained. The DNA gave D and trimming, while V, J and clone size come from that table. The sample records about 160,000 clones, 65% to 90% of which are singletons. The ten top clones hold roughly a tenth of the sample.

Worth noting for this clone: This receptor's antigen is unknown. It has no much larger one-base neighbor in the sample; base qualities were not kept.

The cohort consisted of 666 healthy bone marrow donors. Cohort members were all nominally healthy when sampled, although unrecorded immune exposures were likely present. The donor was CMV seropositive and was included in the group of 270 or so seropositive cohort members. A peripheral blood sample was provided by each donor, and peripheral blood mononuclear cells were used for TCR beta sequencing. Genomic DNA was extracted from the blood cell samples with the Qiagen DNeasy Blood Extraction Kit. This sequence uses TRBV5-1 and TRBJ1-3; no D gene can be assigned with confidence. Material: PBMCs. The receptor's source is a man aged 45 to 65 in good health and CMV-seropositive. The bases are TGCGCCAGCAGCCTATACTCTGGAAACACCATATATTTT. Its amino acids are CASSLYSGNTIYF.